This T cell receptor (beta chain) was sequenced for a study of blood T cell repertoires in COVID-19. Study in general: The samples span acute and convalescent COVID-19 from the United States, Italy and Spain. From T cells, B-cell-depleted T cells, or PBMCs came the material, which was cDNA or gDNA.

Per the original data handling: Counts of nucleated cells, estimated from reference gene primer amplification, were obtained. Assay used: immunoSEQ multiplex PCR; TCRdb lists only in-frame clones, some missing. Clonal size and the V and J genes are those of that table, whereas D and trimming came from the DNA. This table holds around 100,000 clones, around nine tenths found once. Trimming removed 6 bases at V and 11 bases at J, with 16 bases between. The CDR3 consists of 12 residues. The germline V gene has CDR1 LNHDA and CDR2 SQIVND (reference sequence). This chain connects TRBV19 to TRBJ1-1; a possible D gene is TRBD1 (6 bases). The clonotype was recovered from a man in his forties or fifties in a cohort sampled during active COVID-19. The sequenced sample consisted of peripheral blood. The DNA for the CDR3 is TGTGCCAGTAGCATTGGGAACAGGGACGCTTTCTTT. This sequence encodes CASSIGNRDAFF.